One sample yielded the 2 T cell receptor beta chains listed below, sequenced in a study of T cell changes during pregnancy in multiple sclerosis. Using immunoSEQ multiplex PCR, the repertoire was profiled, and TCRdb retains in-frame clones only, with some absent. This sample has about 39,000 clones; around nine tenths occur once, and the top ten carry approximately 4%. The sample was CD8+ T cells from peripheral blood mononuclear cells, taken in the first trimester of pregnancy. The receptors stem from a female donor with multiple sclerosis, enrolled in a pregnancy study.

This rearrangement joins TRBV7-2 to TRBJ1-2; unclear D gene. Germline assignment: CDR1 SGHTA and CDR2 FQGNSA. With 1 base removed from V and 2 bases from J, the gap between germline ends came to 8 bases. The CDR3 has 14 amino acids. The CDR3 DNA reads TGTGCCAGCAGCTTAGAACCCCAGAACTATGGCTACACCTTC. Translation gives CASSLEPQNYGYTF.

The rearrangement joins TRBV9 to TRBJ2-1, with D possibly being TRBD2 (5 bases). CDR3 size: 13 residues. In germline, CDR1 is SGDLS, CDR2 YYNGEE. Trimming removed 4 bases at V and 9 bases at J, with 14 bases between. CDR3 region: CASSSPRGGEQFF. CDR3 nucleotide sequence: TGTGCCAGCAGCTCCCCCCGCGGAGGTGAGCAGTTCTTC.